The following is a TCR beta chain sequence with its context. This sample is part of a study of blood T cell repertoires in COVID-19. Followed over time, Seattle patients had been enrolled while infection was active. Clones were read by immunoSEQ multiplex PCR, and TCRdb kept only the in-frame ones, dropping some. There are approximately 250,000 clones in the sample; roughly 91% occur only once, and approximately 0.8% lies in the top ten. The material sequenced was peripheral blood. The origin of this receptor is a young man with COVID-19, enrolled during active disease.

The CDR3 protein is CASSLDHRGDEQYF. In DNA, the CDR3 is TGTGCCAGCAGCTTAGATCACAGGGGGGACGAGCAGTACTTC. This rearrangement joins TRBV11-2 to TRBJ2-7; TRBD1 matches at 8 bases. The CDR3 spans 14 residues. Trimming cost V 0 bases and J 5 bases; bases outside gene matches: 3. Germline-derived CDR1 and CDR2 are SGHAT and FQNNGV.